This record covers a single T cell receptor (beta chain). Its cognate antigen is unknown. This CDR3 has 13 amino acids. Trimming removed 3 bases from V and 3 bases from J, with 9 bases in between. Germline V lookup: CDR1 MDHEN, CDR2 SYDVKM. Vbeta (60) and Jbeta (13) primers were used in the PCR. Measured with immunoSEQ multiplex PCR; TCRdb has only the in-frame clones, and not every one. The sample lists approximately 190,000 clones, 75% to 85% occurring once. The data originate from a study of cytomegalovirus exposure and HLA in healthy donors. On the study more broadly: About 200 million T cells yielded fewer than 120 million unique TCR beta sequences in earlier analysis.

Points from the study as a whole: A later analysis showed TCR association rates differing by HLA locus, peaking at DRB1 and lowest at HLA-C.

This chain joins TRBV28 and TRBJ2-7; D is undetermined. The sample consisted of PBMCs. This clonotype originated in a woman under 30 in good health and CMV-seropositive. The CDR3 reads CASSLALSYEQYF. CDR3 coding DNA: TGTGCCAGCAGTTTGGCCTTAAGCTACGAGCAGTACTTC.